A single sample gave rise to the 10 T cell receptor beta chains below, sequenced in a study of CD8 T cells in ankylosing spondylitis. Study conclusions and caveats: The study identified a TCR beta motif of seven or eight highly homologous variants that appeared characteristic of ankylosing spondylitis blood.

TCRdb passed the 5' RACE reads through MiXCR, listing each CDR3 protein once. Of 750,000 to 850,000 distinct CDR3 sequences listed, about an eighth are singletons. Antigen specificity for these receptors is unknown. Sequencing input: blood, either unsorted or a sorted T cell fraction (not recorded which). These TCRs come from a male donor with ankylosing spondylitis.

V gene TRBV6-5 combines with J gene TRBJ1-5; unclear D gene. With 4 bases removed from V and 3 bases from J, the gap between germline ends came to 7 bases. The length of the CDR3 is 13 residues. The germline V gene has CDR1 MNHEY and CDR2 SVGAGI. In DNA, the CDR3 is TGTGCCAGCAGTTCCTCGCCCAATCAGCCCCAGCATTTT. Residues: CASSSSPNQPQHF.

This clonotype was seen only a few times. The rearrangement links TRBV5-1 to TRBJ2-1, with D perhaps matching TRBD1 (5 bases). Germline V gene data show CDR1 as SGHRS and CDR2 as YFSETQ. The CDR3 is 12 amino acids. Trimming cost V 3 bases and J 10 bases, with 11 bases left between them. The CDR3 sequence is CASSSLPGEQFF. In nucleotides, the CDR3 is TGCGCCAGCAGCTCCCTACCAGGGGAGCAGTTCTTC. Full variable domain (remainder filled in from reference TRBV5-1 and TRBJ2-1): KAGVTQTPRYLIKTRGQQVTLSCSPISGHRSVSWYQQTPGQGLQFLFEYFSETQRNKGNFPGRFSGRQFSNSRSEMNVSTLELGDSALYLCASSSLPGEQFFGPGTRLTVL.

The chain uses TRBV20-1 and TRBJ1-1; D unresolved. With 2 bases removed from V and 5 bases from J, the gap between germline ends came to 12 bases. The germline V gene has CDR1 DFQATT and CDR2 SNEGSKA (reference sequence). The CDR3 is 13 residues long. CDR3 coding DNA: TGCAGTGCTAGAAGTCCTGCGGGAACTGAAGCTTTCTTT. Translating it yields CSARSPAGTEAFF.

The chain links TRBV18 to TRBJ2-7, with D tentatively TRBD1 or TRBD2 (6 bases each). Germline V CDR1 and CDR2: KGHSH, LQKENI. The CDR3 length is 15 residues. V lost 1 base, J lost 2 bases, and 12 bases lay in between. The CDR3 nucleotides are TGTGCCAGCTCACCACAGATAGGGGGGACCTACGAGCAGTACTTC. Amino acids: CASSPQIGGTYEQYF.

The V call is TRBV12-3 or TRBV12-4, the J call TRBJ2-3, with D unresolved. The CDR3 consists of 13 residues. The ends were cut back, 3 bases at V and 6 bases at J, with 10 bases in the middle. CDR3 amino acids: CASSFSLVDTQYF. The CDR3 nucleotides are TGTGCCAGCAGTTTCTCCCTGGTGGATACGCAGTATTTT.

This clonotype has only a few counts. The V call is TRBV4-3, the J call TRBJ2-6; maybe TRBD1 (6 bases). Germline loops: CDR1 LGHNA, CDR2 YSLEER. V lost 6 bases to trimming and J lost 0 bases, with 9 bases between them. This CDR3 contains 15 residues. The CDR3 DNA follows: TGCGCCAGCAGGGACAGCCACTCTGGGGCCAACGTCCTGACTTTC. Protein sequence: CASRDSHSGANVLTF.

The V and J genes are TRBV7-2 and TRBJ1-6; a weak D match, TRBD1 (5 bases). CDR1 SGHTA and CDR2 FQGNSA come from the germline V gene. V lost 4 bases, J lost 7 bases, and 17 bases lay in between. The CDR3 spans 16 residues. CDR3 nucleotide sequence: TGTGCCAGCAGCTCGTCCGGAGGGGCAATAAATTCACCCCTCCACTTT. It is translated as CASSSSGGAINSPLHF.

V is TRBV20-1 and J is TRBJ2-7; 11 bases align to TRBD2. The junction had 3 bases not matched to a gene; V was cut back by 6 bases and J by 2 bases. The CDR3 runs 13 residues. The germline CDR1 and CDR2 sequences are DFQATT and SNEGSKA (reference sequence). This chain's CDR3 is CSALAGAAYEQYF. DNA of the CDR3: TGCAGTGCACTAGCGGGGGCAGCCTACGAGCAGTACTTC.

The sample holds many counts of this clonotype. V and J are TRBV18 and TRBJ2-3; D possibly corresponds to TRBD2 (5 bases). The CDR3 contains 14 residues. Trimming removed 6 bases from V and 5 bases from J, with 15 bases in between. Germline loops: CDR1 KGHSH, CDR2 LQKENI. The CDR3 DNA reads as TGTGCCAGCTCTCCTGGAAGGACTGGAGATACGCAGTATTTT. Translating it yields CASSPGRTGDTQYF.

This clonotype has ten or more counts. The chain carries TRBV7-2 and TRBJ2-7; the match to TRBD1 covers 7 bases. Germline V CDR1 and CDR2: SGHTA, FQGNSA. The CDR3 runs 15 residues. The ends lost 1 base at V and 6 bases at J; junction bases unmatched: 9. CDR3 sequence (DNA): TGTGCCAGCAGCTTAGATTCAGGGGGTGGAGGCGAGCAGTACTTC. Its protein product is CASSLDSGGGGEQYF. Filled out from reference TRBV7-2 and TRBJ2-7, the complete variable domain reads GAGVSQSPSNKVTEKGKDVELRCDPISGHTALYWYRQSLGQGLEFLIYFQGNSAPDKSGLPSDRFSAERTGGSVSTLTIQRTQQEDSAVYLCASSLDSGGGGEQYFGPGTRLTVT.